This record concerns one TCR beta chain sequence. The CDR3 contains 17 residues. Trimming took off 5 bases at V and 2 bases at J, with 19 bases between the two ends. Germline CDR1 and CDR2: SEHNR and FQNEAQ (reference sequence). This sample was included in a study of blood T cell repertoires in COVID-19. The wider study: The analysed material was cDNA or gDNA that came from T cells, B-cell-depleted T cells, or PBMCs.

As processed by the authors: Amplification from reference gene primers served as the basis for estimated nucleated cell counts. Method: immunoSEQ multiplex PCR; TCRdb's copy keeps in-frame clones and lacks some. The V and J calls and clone size are taken from that table; D and trimming were inferred from the DNA. The table has 200,000 to 250,000 clones, 85% to 90% seen once. This chain uses TRBV7-9 with TRBJ2-1; TRBD2 might be the D (5 bases). This receptor was taken from a woman aged 50 to 60 with acute COVID-19. The sample comprised PBMCs or T cells enriched from blood (not recorded which). CDR3 sequence reads: CASSDIGGRKTYNEQFF. CDR3 bases: TGTGCCAGCAGCGACATCGGAGGACGGAAAACCTACAATGAGCAGTTCTTC.